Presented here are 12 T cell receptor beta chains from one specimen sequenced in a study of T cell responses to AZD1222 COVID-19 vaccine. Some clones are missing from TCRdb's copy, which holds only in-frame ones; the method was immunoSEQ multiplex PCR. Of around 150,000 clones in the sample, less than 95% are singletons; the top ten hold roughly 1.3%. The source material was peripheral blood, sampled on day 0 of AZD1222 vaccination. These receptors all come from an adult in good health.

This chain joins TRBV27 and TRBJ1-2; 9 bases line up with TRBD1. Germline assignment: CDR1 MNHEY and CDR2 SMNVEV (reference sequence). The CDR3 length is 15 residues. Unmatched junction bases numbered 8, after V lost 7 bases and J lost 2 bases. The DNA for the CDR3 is TGTGCCAGCACCTCTCCGGGACAGGGAAACTATGGCTACACCTTC. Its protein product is CASTSPGQGNYGYTF.

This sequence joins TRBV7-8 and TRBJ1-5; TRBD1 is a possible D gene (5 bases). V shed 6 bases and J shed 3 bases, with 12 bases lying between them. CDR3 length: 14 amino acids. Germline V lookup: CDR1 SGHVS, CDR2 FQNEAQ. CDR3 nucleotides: TGTGCCAGCAGTTTCGACAGAGACAATCAGCCCCAGCATTTT. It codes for CASSFDRDNQPQHF. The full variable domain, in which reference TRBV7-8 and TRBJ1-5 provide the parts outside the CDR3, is GAGVSQSPRYKVAKRGQDVALRCDPISGHVSLFWYQQALGQGPEFLTYFQNEAQLDKSGLPSDRFFAERPEGSVSTLKIQRTQQEDSAVYLCASSFDRDNQPQHFGDGTRLSIL.

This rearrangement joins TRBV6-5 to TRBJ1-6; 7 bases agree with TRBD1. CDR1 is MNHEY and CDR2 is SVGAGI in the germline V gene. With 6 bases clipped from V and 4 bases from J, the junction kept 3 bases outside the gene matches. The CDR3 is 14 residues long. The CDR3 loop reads CASRGQSYNSPLHF. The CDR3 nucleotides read TGTGCCAGCAGGGGACAGTCGTATAATTCACCCCTCCACTTT.

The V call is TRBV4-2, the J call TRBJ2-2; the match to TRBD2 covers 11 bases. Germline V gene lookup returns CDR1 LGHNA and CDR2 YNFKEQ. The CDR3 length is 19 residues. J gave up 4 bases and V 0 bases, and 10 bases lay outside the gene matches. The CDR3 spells CASSQDSLAGGTFTGELFF. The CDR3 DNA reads TGTGCCAGCAGCCAAGACTCCCTAGCGGGGGGTACTTTCACCGGGGAGCTGTTTTTT.

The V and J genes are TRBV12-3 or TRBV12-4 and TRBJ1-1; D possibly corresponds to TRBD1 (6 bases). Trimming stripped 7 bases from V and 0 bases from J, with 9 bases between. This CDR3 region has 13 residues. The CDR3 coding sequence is TGTGCCAGCAATGGACAGATGAACACTGAAGCTTTCTTT. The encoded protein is CASNGQMNTEAFF.

DNA for the CDR3: TGTGCCAGCAGTGGGGCGGGCTGGACTGAAGCTTTCTTT. This codes for CASSGAGWTEAFF. V and J are TRBV25-1 and TRBJ1-1; D is ambiguous. From germline, CDR1 is MGHDK and CDR2 SYGVNS. Trimming cost V 4 bases and J 5 bases, with 11 bases left between them. This CDR3 has 13 amino acids.

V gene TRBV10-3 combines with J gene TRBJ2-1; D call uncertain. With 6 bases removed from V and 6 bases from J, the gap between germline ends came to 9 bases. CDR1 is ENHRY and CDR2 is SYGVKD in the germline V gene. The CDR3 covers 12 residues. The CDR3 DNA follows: TGTGCCATCAGGTCCAGCCTCAATGAGCAGTTCTTC. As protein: CAIRSSLNEQFF.

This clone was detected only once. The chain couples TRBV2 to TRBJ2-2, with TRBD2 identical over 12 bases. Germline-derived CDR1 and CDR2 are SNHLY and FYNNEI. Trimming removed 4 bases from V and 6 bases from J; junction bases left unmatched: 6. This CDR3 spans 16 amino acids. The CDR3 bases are TGTGCCAGCAGTGCGCTAGCGGGGGGGCTGTCCGGGGAGCTGTTTTTT. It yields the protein CASSALAGGLSGELFF.

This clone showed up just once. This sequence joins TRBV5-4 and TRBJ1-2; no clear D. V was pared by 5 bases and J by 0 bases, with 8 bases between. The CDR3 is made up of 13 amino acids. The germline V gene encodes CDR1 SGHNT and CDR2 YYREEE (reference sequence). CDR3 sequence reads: CASRRFPNYGYTF. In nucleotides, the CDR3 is TGTGCCAGCAGAAGATTCCCTAACTATGGCTACACCTTC.

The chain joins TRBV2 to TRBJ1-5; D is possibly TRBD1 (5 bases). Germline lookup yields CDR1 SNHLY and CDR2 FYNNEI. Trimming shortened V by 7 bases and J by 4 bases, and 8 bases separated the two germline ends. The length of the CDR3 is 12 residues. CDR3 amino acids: CASMEGNQPQHF. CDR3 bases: TGTGCCAGCATGGAGGGGAATCAGCCCCAGCATTTT.

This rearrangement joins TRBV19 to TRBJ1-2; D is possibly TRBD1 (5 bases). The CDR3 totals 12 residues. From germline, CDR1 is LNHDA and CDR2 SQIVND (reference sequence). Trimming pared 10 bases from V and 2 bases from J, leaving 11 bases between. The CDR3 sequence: CATREPNYGYTF. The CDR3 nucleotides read TGTGCCACCAGGGAACCAAACTATGGCTACACCTTC.

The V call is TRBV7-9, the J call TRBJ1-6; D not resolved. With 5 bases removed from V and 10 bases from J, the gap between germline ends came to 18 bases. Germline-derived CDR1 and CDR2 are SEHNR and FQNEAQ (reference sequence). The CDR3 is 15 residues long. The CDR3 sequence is CASSRYNPRGSPLHF. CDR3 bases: TGTGCCAGCAGCCGTTACAACCCCCGGGGATCACCCCTCCACTTT.